The 26 T cell receptor beta chains in this list originate from one sample, sequenced in a study of blood T cell repertoires in COVID-19. This table comes from immunoSEQ multiplex PCR, and its TCRdb copy is limited to in-frame clones, with some not included. The repertoire has 150,000 to 200,000 clones, roughly 89% of them found once; the top ten carry about an eighth. Sample: peripheral blood. These TCRs come from a woman between 65 and 79 years old with COVID-19, enrolled during active disease.

A few counts support this clone. In DNA form, the CDR3 reads TGTGCCAGCATCCAACCGGGGACTGGCTACGAGCAGTACTTC. Protein sequence: CASIQPGTGYEQYF. The chain couples TRBV2 to TRBJ2-7, with D possibly being TRBD2 (6 bases). Trimming cost V 7 bases and J 3 bases, with 16 bases left between them. This CDR3 contains 14 residues. Germline V CDR1 and CDR2: SNHLY, FYNNEI.

The V gene is TRBV28, the J gene TRBJ1-1; 8 positions agree with TRBD1. J was trimmed by 3 bases and V by 11 bases; bases with no gene match: 14. This CDR3 has 15 amino acids. Germline CDR1 is MDHEN and CDR2 is SYDVKM. CDR3 nucleotides: TGTGCCCTCCAGGGGGCTGGGGCTGAGGACACTGAAGCTTTCTTT. Translating gives CALQGAGAEDTEAFF.

The rearrangement joins TRBV28 to TRBJ2-5; TRBD1 agrees at 9 bases. This CDR3 is 15 amino acids long. V shed 1 base and J 7 bases; nucleotides not matched to a gene: 7. Germline CDR1 MDHEN, CDR2 SYDVKM. The CDR3 loop is CASSLSGQGLGTQYF. In DNA form, the CDR3 reads TGTGCCAGCAGTTTATCAGGACAGGGGCTTGGGACCCAGTACTTC. Complete variable domain (other parts from reference TRBV28 and TRBJ2-5): DVKVTQSSRYLVKRTGEKVFLECVQDMDHENMFWYRQDPGLGLRLIYFSYDVKMKEKGDIPEGYSVSREKKERFSLILESASTNQTSMYLCASSLSGQGLGTQYFGPGTRLLVL.

The V call is TRBV3-1 (or the pseudogene TRBV3-2), the J call TRBJ1-1; tentative D call: TRBD1 (5 bases). CDR1 and CDR2 (germline): LGHDT, YNNKEL (reference sequence). V lost 5 bases, J lost 4 bases, and 17 bases lay in between. This CDR3 contains 15 residues. CDR3 in DNA: TGTGCCAGCAGCTCACACACGACAGTCGGCACTGAAGCTTTCTTT. As protein: CASSSHTTVGTEAFF.

The chain recombines TRBV19 with TRBJ2-3; perhaps TRBD2 as D (5 bases). CDR3 length: 12 amino acids. The germline gives CDR1 LNHDA, CDR2 SQIVND (reference sequence). V shed 11 bases and J shed 4 bases, with 13 bases lying between them. CDR3 DNA: TGTGCCTTTCTCTCGCGGGCAGATACGCAGTATTTT. Its translation is CAFLSRADTQYF.

This clone was observed a handful of times. The genes are TRBV7-9 and TRBJ2-5; 12 nucleotides agree with TRBD2. The CDR3 runs 15 residues. Germline assignment: CDR1 SEHNR and CDR2 FQNEAQ (reference sequence). Trimming at V came to 5 bases and at J to 5 bases, leaving 6 bases not matched to a gene. The CDR3 loop is CASSVGLAGRETQYF. The CDR3 bases are TGTGCCAGCAGCGTCGGACTAGCGGGACGGGAGACCCAGTACTTC. The complete variable domain, with remaining parts taken from reference TRBV7-9 and TRBJ2-5, reads DTGVSQNPRHKITKRGQNVTFRCDPISEHNRLYWYRQTLGQGPEFLTYFQNEAQLEKSRLLSDRFSAERPKGSFSTLEIQRTEQGDSAMYLCASSVGLAGRETQYFGPGTRLLVL.

This clone showed up just once. The chain combines TRBV2 with TRBJ1-5; 9 bases match TRBD1. The V gene end was trimmed by 6 bases and the J gene end by 6 bases; junction bases not matched to a gene: 9. The CDR3 has 15 residues. The germline gives CDR1 SNHLY, CDR2 FYNNEI. CDR3 bases: TGTGCCAGCAGCCGGGACAGGGCCCCTAGTCAGCCCCAGCATTTT. Translation: CASSRDRAPSQPQHF. Full variable domain (outside the CDR3, taken from reference TRBV2 and TRBJ1-5): EPEVTQTPSHQVTQMGQEVILRCVPISNHLYFYWYRQILGQKVEFLVSFYNNEISEKSEIFDDQFSVERPDGSNFTLKIRSTKLEDSAMYFCASSRDRAPSQPQHFGDGTRLSIL.

The chain is built from TRBV28 and TRBJ2-1; 7 nucleotides agree with TRBD1. The V gene's germline CDR1 is MDHEN and CDR2 SYDVKM. The V gene end was trimmed by 9 bases and the J gene end by 6 bases; junction bases not matched to a gene: 11. This CDR3 has 14 amino acids. CDR3 sequence reads: CASTLTGRINEQFF. The DNA of the CDR3 is TGTGCCAGTACGTTGACAGGGAGAATCAATGAGCAGTTCTTC.

This chain uses TRBV13 with TRBJ1-2; TRBD1 matches at 9 bases. The V and J ends lost 2 bases and 7 bases, in that order; junction bases with no gene match: 8. Germline-derived CDR1 and CDR2 are PRHDT and FYEKMQ (reference sequence). This CDR3 contains 15 residues. CDR3: CASSLSRTGGGGYTF. The CDR3 DNA sequence: TGTGCCAGCAGCTTATCCCGTACAGGGGGCGGTGGCTACACCTTC.

The chain links TRBV23-1 to TRBJ2-7; D may be TRBD1 (6 bases). TRBV23-1 is sorted into the ORF group, with uncertain function. Trimming removed 2 bases at V and 1 base at J, with 12 bases between. The CDR3 is made up of 15 amino acids. CDR3 region: CASSQRRDTSYEQYF. The DNA of the CDR3 is TGCGCCAGCAGTCAACGCCGGGACACGTCCTACGAGCAGTACTTC.

The chain joins TRBV2 to TRBJ2-7, with TRBD1 matching over 9 bases. J lost 6 bases, V lost 10 bases, and 7 bases had no gene match. CDR1 SNHLY and CDR2 FYNNEI come from the germline V gene. This CDR3 has 12 residues. The CDR3 is CAIRDRVGEQYF. DNA for the CDR3: TGTGCCATCCGGGACAGGGTGGGCGAGCAGTACTTC. Variable domain in full (rest from reference TRBV2 and TRBJ2-7): EPEVTQTPSHQVTQMGQEVILRCVPISNHLYFYWYRQILGQKVEFLVSFYNNEISEKSEIFDDQFSVERPDGSNFTLKIRSTKLEDSAMYFCAIRDRVGEQYFGPGTRLTVT.

V gene TRBV28 combines with J gene TRBJ1-2, with 10 bases lining up with TRBD1. V lost 5 bases, J lost 2 bases, and 8 bases stayed unmatched. Per germline, CDR1 MDHEN and CDR2 SYDVKM. The CDR3 is 16 residues long. CDR3 nucleotides: TGTGCCAGCAGTCCTGGGACAGGGGTAGGGAACTATGGCTACACCTTC. Protein product: CASSPGTGVGNYGYTF.

The V call is TRBV6-6, the J call TRBJ2-7; no clear D gene. Trimming took 7 bases from V and 2 from J, leaving 12 bases between them. Germline CDR1 and CDR2: MNHNY and SVGAGI (reference sequence). The CDR3 runs to 13 residues. The CDR3: CASTKSRAYEQYF. The CDR3 DNA follows: TGTGCCAGCACAAAATCCCGGGCCTACGAGCAGTACTTC.

This clone was counted between two and nine times. The genes are TRBV6-5 and TRBJ2-3; D is unresolved. V was shortened by 0 bases and J by 3 bases, with 10 bases between the two germline ends. The CDR3 totals 15 residues. CDR1 is MNHEY, CDR2 SVGAGI, per germline. CDR3 protein: CASSYSIPVTDTQYF. The CDR3 DNA reads TGTGCCAGCAGTTACTCGATTCCGGTGACAGATACGCAGTATTTT.

The genes are TRBV5-1 and TRBJ2-1; D perhaps matches TRBD2 (6 bases). The CDR3 contains 14 residues. Per germline, CDR1 SGHRS and CDR2 YFSETQ. Between the trimmed V and J ends, which lost 5 bases and 8 bases, there was a span of 17 bases. The CDR3 protein is CASRTTYGGDEQFF. The CDR3 nucleotides are TGCGCCAGCAGGACTACCTACGGGGGTGATGAGCAGTTCTTC.

The rearrangement links TRBV20-1 to TRBJ2-1; D not certain. Germline V gene sequence: CDR1 DFQATT, CDR2 SNEGSKA (reference sequence). There are 11 residues in the CDR3. The V and J ends lost 4 bases and 8 bases respectively, with 9 bases between them. CDR3 bases: TGCAGTGCTACAAAAAACTATGAGCAGTTCTTC. It translates to CSATKNYEQFF.

This clone appeared a single time. The genes are TRBV4-2 and TRBJ2-1, with 10 bases that match TRBD1. The CDR3 spans 14 residues. V lost 1 base to trimming and J lost 12 bases; unmatched junction nucleotides: 6. The germline V gene has CDR1 LGHNA and CDR2 YNFKEQ. This chain's CDR3 is CASSQVGDRGGQFF. In DNA form, the CDR3 reads TGTGCCAGCAGCCAAGTCGGGGACAGGGGTGGGCAGTTCTTC.

The rearrangement joins TRBV7-2 to TRBJ2-7; D unclear. Germline lookup yields CDR1 SGHTA and CDR2 FQGNSA. This CDR3 has 13 residues. V shed 7 bases and J shed 5 bases, with 15 bases lying between them. The CDR3 loop is CASTSYDKDEQYF. For the CDR3, the DNA is TGTGCCAGCACCTCTTATGACAAAGACGAGCAGTACTTC.

The gene calls are TRBV7-3 and TRBJ2-1; possibly TRBD2 for D (6 bases). V was cut by 4 bases and J by 12 bases, with 13 bases left in between. This CDR3 contains 12 residues. The germline V gene encodes CDR1 SGHTA and CDR2 FQGTGA. The chain's CDR3 is CASSSPGTPQFF. The CDR3 DNA follows: TGTGCCAGCAGCTCCCCGGGGACTCCGCAGTTCTTC. The whole variable domain, remainder taken from reference TRBV7-3 and TRBJ2-1, is GAGVSQTPSNKVTEKGKYVELRCDPISGHTALYWYRQSLGQGPEFLIYFQGTGAADDSGLPNDRFFAVRPEGSVSTLKIQRTERGDSAVYLCASSSPGTPQFFGPGTRLTVL.

The chain links TRBV11-3 to TRBJ1-4, with D hard to call. Germline values: CDR1 SGHNT, CDR2 YENEEA. This CDR3 has 15 amino acids. V lost 0 bases, J lost 3 bases, and 8 bases lay in between. CDR3 nucleotide sequence: TGTGCCAGCAGCTTAGAGGGAGGTTCTAATGAAAAACTGTTTTTT. Its translation is CASSLEGGSNEKLFF.

The chain is built from TRBV29-1 and TRBJ1-2; D perhaps matches TRBD1 (6 bases). The CDR3 is 13 amino acids. Trimming pared 6 bases from V and 5 bases from J, leaving 16 bases between. The germline V gene encodes CDR1 SQVTM and CDR2 ANQGSEA. Here the CDR3 reads CSVRRGRVYGYTF. The CDR3 region has the DNA TGCAGCGTCAGGCGGGGGCGGGTATATGGCTACACCTTC.

This chain uses TRBV29-1 with TRBJ1-1, with 12 bases matching TRBD1. The CDR3 loop spans 13 amino acids. Germline CDR1 reads SQVTM; CDR2 reads ANQGSEA. Trimming took 6 bases from V and 7 from J; bases not matched to a gene: 6. CDR3 sequence reads: CSVVGQGAVEAFF. CDR3 nucleotide sequence: TGCAGCGTGGTGGGACAGGGGGCCGTTGAAGCTTTCTTT.

The chain employs TRBV30 and TRBJ2-7; TRBD1 aligns across 9 bases. Germline V gene data show CDR1 as GTSNPN and CDR2 as SVGIG (reference sequence). V gave up 3 bases and J gave up 1 base; unmatched junction bases: 10. The CDR3 contains 16 residues. CDR3 sequence: CAWRPTPGTGSYEQYF. In DNA form, the CDR3 reads TGTGCCTGGAGACCTACCCCCGGGACAGGGTCCTACGAGCAGTACTTC.

This chain joins TRBV6-6 and TRBJ2-3; D perhaps matches TRBD1 (7 bases). The V end lost 5 bases, the J end lost 0 bases, and 12 bases lay between the germline ends. The germline gives CDR1 MNHNY, CDR2 SVGAGI (reference sequence). The CDR3 sequence is 15 residues long. CDR3 nucleotide sequence: TGTGCCAGCAGTGGAGGGGGCTCCAGCACAGATACGCAGTATTTT. As protein: CASSGGGSSTDTQYF.

The chain couples TRBV29-1 to TRBJ1-2; unclear D gene. The germline V gene encodes CDR1 SQVTM and CDR2 ANQGSEA. The CDR3 is 13 residues long. With 4 bases removed from V and 2 bases from J, the gap between germline ends came to 11 bases. In DNA, the CDR3 is TGCAGCGTTGGTGATACAAGAAACTATGGCTACACCTTC. Residues: CSVGDTRNYGYTF.

This chain connects TRBV2 to TRBJ2-1; 8 bases match TRBD1. The CDR3 is 14 amino acids. J gave up 4 bases and V 8 bases, and 7 bases lay outside the gene matches. Germline-derived CDR1 and CDR2 are SNHLY and FYNNEI. CDR3 in DNA: TGTGCCAGCTTTGGGGACAGGAAGTACAATGAGCAGTTCTTC. Encoded protein: CASFGDRKYNEQFF.